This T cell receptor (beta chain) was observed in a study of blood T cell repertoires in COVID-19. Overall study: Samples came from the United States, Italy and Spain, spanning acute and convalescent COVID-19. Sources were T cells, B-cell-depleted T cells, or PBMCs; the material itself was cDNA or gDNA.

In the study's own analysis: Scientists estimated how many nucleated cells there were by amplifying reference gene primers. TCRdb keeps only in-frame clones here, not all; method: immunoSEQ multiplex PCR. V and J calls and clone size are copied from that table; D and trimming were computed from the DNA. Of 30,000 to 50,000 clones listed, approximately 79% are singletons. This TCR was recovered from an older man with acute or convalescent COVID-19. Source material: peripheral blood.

CDR3 bases: TGTGCCAGCAGCTTTAGCGGAAATGAGCAGTTCTTC. It encodes CASSFSGNEQFF. The chain carries TRBV11-3 and TRBJ2-1, with TRBD2 as a possible D gene (6 bases). V was cut by 3 bases and J by 7 bases, with 7 bases left in between. Germline CDR1 is SGHNT and CDR2 is YENEEA. The CDR3 is 12 amino acids.